This T cell receptor beta chain was sequenced for a study of cytomegalovirus exposure and HLA in healthy donors (dated by TCRdb to about 2017). At the level of the whole study: According to a later analysis, the 120 validation repertoires were produced on the same platform as the 700 or so repertoires of the first cohort. In addition to the first cohort of 666 subjects, a separate validation cohort of about 120 different subjects was used. The study aimed to test whether cataloging public T cell receptors could reveal signatures of past pathogen exposure. The study combined high-throughput TCR immunosequencing, statistical association of individual TCRs with disease status, and machine learning to predict cytomegalovirus infection status. Overall study outcomes, separate from this receptor: In vitro tests confirmed that a few of the cytomegalovirus-associated TCR beta chains recognize cytomegalovirus antigens. A later analysis found that TCRs clustered in the first cohort also tended to co-occur in the 120 or so validation repertoires, with about 94% of cluster scores above 0. In both the original and validation cohorts, the classifier was reported to diagnose cytomegalovirus status with high specificity and sensitivity. Across donors, most TCR sequences were observed very rarely, whereas some public TCRs were present in many individuals. A later analysis lacked HLA typing for the validation cohort, so it scored co-occurrence in that cohort across all 110 or so repertoires. The study gave a list of 150 to 200 TCR beta chains associated with cytomegalovirus. It was suggested by the authors that the approach could potentially be generalized to other disease states and immunological phenotypes.

The library came from the immunoSEQ multiplex PCR assay. For the original study's pipeline: To diagnose cytomegalovirus status from the catalog of TCR beta chain sequences, a statistical classification framework was built. This immuneACCESS table, as held by TCRdb, lists in-frame sequences with V and J called but not all clones. Of the missing ones, under half trace to an unresolved V gene in checked studies; the others have no known cause. That table gives V, J and clone size, and the DNA gave D and trimming. The sample table holds about 280,000 clones, of which about 86% were seen once. 1% of the sample is held by the ten biggest clonotypes. From its cysteine to its phenylalanine, the CDR3 spans 16 amino acids. The sequence is cut down to CDR3 DNA, 48 bases in frame from base 1. CDR1 and CDR2 (MGHDK, SYGVNS) derive from the germline V gene. Trimming accounts for 5 bases at V and 0 bases at J, while the number of junction bases matched to no gene is 8.

Points on this clone: The antigen it binds to is not known. The record has no base qualities; no much larger clone is one base away.

Donors formed part of the validation cohort, which comprised about 120 subjects and was distinct from the first cohort of 690 or so subjects. The sequence came from a woman between 18 and 30 years old in good health and CMV-seronegative. The sequenced material came from PBMCs. The rearranged segments are TRBV25-1 and TRBJ2-5; 8 central nucleotides agree with TRBD1. The CDR3: CASSLGDRSDQETQYF. The sequenced DNA: TGTGCCAGCAGTCTTGGGGACAGGAGCGACCAAGAGACCCAGTACTTC.